The present entry profiles one T cell receptor beta chain with its context. The antigen remains undetermined. The record originates from a study of tumor and adjacent non-tumor tissue in lung cancer. Study background: Samples averaged approximately 3.9 million productive TCRbeta reads each. Overall study findings and caveats: Significantly higher TCR diversity was found in tumor than normal lung. Normal lung showed higher cumulative top 100 clone frequency than tumor.

A modified ARM-PCR protocol with three rounds of nested PCR amplified TCRbeta. Using its own MiXCR run on the multiplex PCR reads, TCRdb lists one record per CDR3 protein. The sample carries some 120,000 distinct CDR3 sequences, approximately 66% recorded once. No cell sorting was done before RNA was extracted from the tissue. Trimming at V came to 5 bases and at J to 7 bases, leaving 13 bases not matched to a gene. This CDR3 spans 15 amino acids. Germline CDR1 SGHAT, CDR2 FQNNGV. The chain is built from TRBV11-2 and TRBJ2-7, with 8 bases aligning to TRBD1. This TCR was sampled from a man aged 30 to 39 with non-small cell lung cancer. Input material: lung tumor tissue. CDR3 DNA: TGTGCCAGCAGCCAGCACGGACAGGGCATCGAGGAGCAGTACTTC. Protein: CASSQHGQGIEEQYF.